The 31 T cell receptor beta chains given below trace back to one sample, sequenced in a study of cytotoxic CD8 clonotypes in ibrutinib-treated CLL. The repertoire was sequenced with immunoSEQ multiplex PCR; TCRdb's copy has only in-frame clones and lacks some. The profile shows 60,000 to 70,000 clones, roughly 50% of them singletons. The source was PBMCs, collected after 12 months of ibrutinib treatment. Receptors originate from a human donor with chronic lymphocytic leukemia.

This clone rates as medium-sized. The rearrangement uses TRBV5-6 and TRBJ2-7, with 10 positions matching TRBD1. Germline loops: CDR1 SGHDT, CDR2 YYEEEE. Trimming cost V 4 bases and J 1 base; bases outside gene matches: 8. The CDR3 extends over 16 amino acids. The CDR3 DNA reads TGTGCCAGCAGCACTGGGACAGGGGACTGGTCCTACGAGCAGTACTTC. This translates into CASSTGTGDWSYEQYF.

This chain's CDR3 is CASTGANYGYTF. In DNA, the CDR3 is TGTGCCAGCACAGGCGCTAACTATGGCTACACCTTC. The chain recombines TRBV2 with TRBJ1-2; D call uncertain. Germline values: CDR1 SNHLY, CDR2 FYNNEI. V lost 7 bases and J lost 0, with 6 bases in between. The CDR3 is 12 residues long.

The V call is TRBV11-2, the J call TRBJ2-5, with 7 bases matching TRBD1. The CDR3 runs 15 residues. CDR1 is SGHAT, CDR2 FQNNGV, per germline. J lost 4 bases, V lost 1 base, and 6 bases had no gene match. The CDR3 DNA follows: TGTGCCAGCAGCTTAGCAGGGCACAGGGGAGAGACCCAGTACTTC. Its protein product is CASSLAGHRGETQYF.

The V and J genes are TRBV7-2 and TRBJ1-2; possibly TRBD1 for D (6 bases). This CDR3 has 14 amino acids. Trimming took off 1 base at V and 8 bases at J, with 14 bases between the two ends. Germline assignment: CDR1 SGHTA and CDR2 FQGNSA. This CDR3 is CASSLDVGAGGYTF. CDR3 bases: TGTGCCAGCAGCTTAGATGTGGGGGCAGGAGGCTACACCTTC.

The V and J genes are TRBV6-5 and TRBJ2-2, with TRBD1 identical over 10 bases. Germline assignment: CDR1 MNHEY and CDR2 SVGAGI. This CDR3 comprises 13 residues. V shed 5 bases, J shed 6 bases, and the junction held 0 bases outside the gene matches. CDR3 sequence reads: CASSGQGAGELFF. In DNA, the CDR3 is TGTGCCAGCAGTGGACAGGGGGCCGGGGAGCTGTTTTTT.

This clone has a handful of counts. The chain has TRBV6-5 and TRBJ1-2, with TRBD1 matching over 7 bases. V was pared by 3 bases and J by 11 bases, with 9 bases of the junction left unmatched. CDR1 is MNHEY and CDR2 is SVGAGI in the germline V gene. The CDR3 contains 13 residues. CDR3 protein: CASSYRQGGSYTF. CDR3 DNA: TGTGCCAGCAGTTATCGACAGGGAGGAAGTTACACCTTC.

Concerning this clone itself: The junction departs from germline at one end; a sequencing error may be responsible. The V gene is TRBV15, the J gene TRBJ2-7, with 7 positions matching TRBD2. CDR1 is LNHNV and CDR2 is YYDKDF in the germline V gene (reference sequence). CDR3 size: 13 residues. CDR3 sequence reads: CATSRDRASGANF. The CDR3 DNA follows: TGTGCCACCAGCAGAGATCGGGCTAGCGGCGCAAACTTC. The full variable domain, in which reference TRBV15 and TRBJ2-7 provide the parts outside the CDR3, is DAMVIQNPRYQVTQFGKPVTLSCSQTLNHNVMYWYQQKSSQAPKLLFHYYDKDFNNEADTPDNFQSRRPNTSFCFLDIRSPGLGDTAMYLCATSRDRASGANFGPGTRLTVT.

This clone was counted a few times. DNA of the CDR3: TGTGCCAGCAGCCCCTTCCGGCTAGCGGGAGAGGAGCAGTACTTC. Residues: CASSPFRLAGEEQYF. The chain combines TRBV7-9 with TRBJ2-7; 10 bases line up with TRBD2. Trimming took 5 bases from V and 7 from J; bases not matched to a gene: 11. The CDR3 loop spans 15 amino acids. CDR1 and CDR2 (germline): SEHNR, FQNEAQ (reference sequence).

This clone was observed a few times. The chain uses TRBV28 and TRBJ2-5, with 10 bases identical to TRBD2. CDR1 and CDR2 (germline): MDHEN, SYDVKM. This CDR3 is 18 amino acids long. V shed 2 bases, J shed 1 base, and the junction held 10 bases outside the gene matches. CDR3 nucleotides: TGTGCCAGCAGTTTAGGGCTAGCGGGAGTTGGCCGCCAAGAGACCCAGTACTTC. Amino acid sequence: CASSLGLAGVGRQETQYF. Variable domain in full (rest from reference TRBV28 and TRBJ2-5): DVKVTQSSRYLVKRTGEKVFLECVQDMDHENMFWYRQDPGLGLRLIYFSYDVKMKEKGDIPEGYSVSREKKERFSLILESASTNQTSMYLCASSLGLAGVGRQETQYFGPGTRLLVL.

The chain uses TRBV7-2 and TRBJ2-3; a possible D gene is TRBD1 (6 bases). The CDR3 is 15 residues long. CDR1 and CDR2 (germline): SGHTA, FQGNSA. V lost 6 bases and J lost 2, with 15 bases in between. In nucleotides, the CDR3 is TGTGCCAGCAGTTGGGGGCTAGAAGACACAGATACGCAGTATTTT. It encodes CASSWGLEDTDTQYF.

By sample share, this clone is medium-sized. The genes are TRBV10-3 and TRBJ2-3; 7 nucleotides align to TRBD1. Per the germline V gene, CDR1 is ENHRY and CDR2 is SYGVKD. The CDR3 loop spans 14 amino acids. V shed 6 bases and J 1 base; nucleotides not matched to a gene: 4. CDR3 nucleotides: TGTGCCATCAGGGGGACAGTGGGCACAGATACGCAGTATTTT. Translation gives CAIRGTVGTDTQYF.

This clone occurred a few times. V is TRBV5-6 and J is TRBJ1-2; perhaps TRBD1 as D (5 bases). V lost 1 base and J lost 2, with 9 bases in between. The length of the CDR3 is 14 residues. Germline lookup yields CDR1 SGHDT and CDR2 YYEEEE. The CDR3 DNA is TGTGCCAGCAGCTTGCTAGGGGAGAACTATGGCTACACCTTC. Amino acids: CASSLLGENYGYTF.

V and J are TRBV6-1 and TRBJ1-2; D is uncertain. The CDR3 is 10 amino acids. Germline CDR1 MNHNS, CDR2 SASEGT. V lost 8 bases and J 4 bases, leaving 5 bases between the germline ends. In DNA form, the CDR3 reads TGTGCCAGCGACCTCTATGGCTACACCTTC. Protein sequence: CASDLYGYTF.

The chain recombines TRBV19 with TRBJ1-2; D is possibly TRBD1 (5 bases). The CDR3 is made up of 14 amino acids. V was pared by 3 bases and J by 1 base, with 9 bases between. CDR1 is LNHDA, CDR2 SQIVND, per germline (reference sequence). CDR3 loop: CASSIGADNYGYTF. Here the CDR3 DNA reads TGTGCCAGTAGTATCGGGGCGGATAACTATGGCTACACCTTC.

This clone was recorded only once. This rearrangement joins TRBV5-1 to TRBJ1-2; 9 bases map to TRBD1. This CDR3 has 18 residues. Germline values: CDR1 SGHRS, CDR2 YFSETQ. Germline trimming cut 0 bases from V and 8 bases from J; bases unmatched to any gene: 17. The CDR3 region is CASSLGPTFSDRGEGYTF. CDR3 coding DNA: TGCGCCAGCAGCTTGGGCCCCACGTTCTCGGACAGGGGAGAAGGCTACACCTTC. Complete variable domain (other parts from reference TRBV5-1 and TRBJ1-2): KAGVTQTPRYLIKTRGQQVTLSCSPISGHRSVSWYQQTPGQGLQFLFEYFSETQRNKGNFPGRFSGRQFSNSRSEMNVSTLELGDSALYLCASSLGPTFSDRGEGYTFGSGTRLTVV.

The chain couples TRBV27 to TRBJ2-7, with a possible D match to TRBD2 (5 bases). Germline values: CDR1 MNHEY, CDR2 SMNVEV (reference sequence). The CDR3 totals 13 residues. V was cut by 5 bases and J by 2 bases, with 10 bases left in between. This CDR3 reads CASSRTPTYEQYF. CDR3 sequence (DNA): TGTGCCAGCAGTAGGACTCCTACCTACGAGCAGTACTTC.

The chain is built from TRBV10-1 and TRBJ2-2; TRBD2 aligns across 7 bases. The CDR3 runs 15 residues. Trimming at V came to 6 bases and at J to 3 bases, leaving 7 bases not matched to a gene. Germline V gene lookup returns CDR1 WNHNN and CDR2 SYGVQD (reference sequence). The CDR3 nucleotides are TGCGCCAGCAGCCCAGCGGGGACGTACACCGGGGAGCTGTTTTTT. This gives the protein CASSPAGTYTGELFF.

J is TRBJ2-2 and V is TRBV9, with TRBD2 matching 13 bases. V was clipped by 0 bases and J by 6 bases; unmatched bases: 2. This CDR3 region has 16 residues. The germline V gene encodes CDR1 SGDLS and CDR2 YYNGEE. CDR3 residues: CASSVATSGRAGELFF. CDR3 sequence (DNA): TGTGCCAGCAGCGTAGCCACTAGCGGGAGGGCCGGGGAGCTGTTTTTT.

V gene TRBV2 combines with J gene TRBJ1-1; TRBD1 aligns across 9 bases. The V segment lost 8 bases and the J segment 5 bases; nucleotides outside the gene matches: 9. Germline-derived CDR1 and CDR2 are SNHLY and FYNNEI. There are 14 residues in the CDR3. CDR3 nucleotides: TGTGCCAGCTGTCTGGAACAGGGGGCGACTGAAGCTTTCTTT. Its translation: CASCLEQGATEAFF.

This chain joins TRBV5-1 and TRBJ2-1; 11 nucleotides line up with TRBD2. V lost 5 bases, J lost 8 bases, and 12 bases stayed unmatched. The CDR3 runs 16 residues. Germline V gene sequence: CDR1 SGHRS, CDR2 YFSETQ. The CDR3 loop reads CASSPRLAGGLDEQFF. The CDR3 region has the DNA TGCGCCAGCAGTCCCCGGTTAGCGGGGGGGTTAGATGAGCAGTTCTTC.

This clone was seen ten or more times. The chain carries TRBV29-1 and TRBJ1-2; D gene unclear. Germline CDR1 reads SQVTM; CDR2 reads ANQGSEA. The CDR3 length is 15 residues. Trimming left V 1 base short and J 0 bases short, with 12 bases between. Here the CDR3 DNA reads TGCAGCGTTGAAGGCGCTCCCGAGGCTAACTATGGCTACACCTTC. This sequence encodes CSVEGAPEANYGYTF.

This rearrangement joins TRBV6-5 to TRBJ1-4, with TRBD1 matching 10 bases. The CDR3 length is 13 residues. Germline trimming cut 5 bases from V and 14 bases from J; bases unmatched to any gene: 8. Germline CDR1 MNHEY, CDR2 SVGAGI. The CDR3 nucleotides are TGTGCCAGCAGTAAAGGACAGGGGGGTCGTCTGTTTTTT. Translation gives CASSKGQGGRLFF.

As for this clone: The junction and the germline gene differ at one end; a read error may be behind it. The rearrangement joins TRBV4-1 to TRBJ1-2; D unclear. This CDR3 comprises 13 residues. Germline CDR1 is MGHRA and CDR2 is YSYEKL. This chain's CDR3 is CASSFGTNYGYTF. The CDR3 nucleotides are TGTGCCAGCAGCTTTGGGACTAACTATGGCTACACCTTC.

This clone was counted many times. V gene TRBV28 combines with J gene TRBJ2-7; 7 nucleotides agree with TRBD1. Trimming at V came to 3 bases and at J to 3 bases, leaving 5 bases not matched to a gene. Per the germline V gene, CDR1 is MDHEN and CDR2 is SYDVKM. The CDR3 consists of 14 residues. The CDR3 bases are TGTGCCAGCAGTTTGGGTCACAGGGGCTACGAGCAGTACTTC. Translating it yields CASSLGHRGYEQYF. Using reference TRBV28 and TRBJ2-7 for the parts outside the CDR3, the full variable domain is DVKVTQSSRYLVKRTGEKVFLECVQDMDHENMFWYRQDPGLGLRLIYFSYDVKMKEKGDIPEGYSVSREKKERFSLILESASTNQTSMYLCASSLGHRGYEQYFGPGTRLTVT.

The rearrangement uses TRBV7-9 and TRBJ1-2, with 9 bases matching TRBD1. Germline CDR1 is SEHNR and CDR2 is FQNEAQ (reference sequence). V lost 5 bases to trimming and J lost 8 bases; unmatched junction nucleotides: 6. This CDR3 is 13 amino acids long. CDR3 in amino acids: CASSDHRGQGYTF. CDR3 sequence (DNA): TGTGCCAGCAGCGACCACAGGGGGCAGGGCTACACCTTC.

This clone was counted between two and nine times. The rearrangement joins TRBV4-2 to TRBJ1-5, with D unresolved. Germline CDR1 LGHNA, CDR2 YNFKEQ. This CDR3 has 15 residues. V was trimmed by 0 bases and J by 3 bases, leaving 9 bases between them. For the CDR3, the DNA is TGTGCCAGCAGCCAAGAACGCTCCCCCAATCAGCCCCAGCATTTT. Encoded protein: CASSQERSPNQPQHF.

This clone has only a few counts. The chain recombines TRBV11-2 with TRBJ1-2, with 7 bases fitting TRBD1. V was clipped by 5 bases and J by 6 bases; unmatched bases: 12. This CDR3 region has 15 residues. In germline, CDR1 is SGHAT, CDR2 FQNNGV. CDR3 sequence (DNA): TGTGCCAGCAGCCTTTGGACAGGCCTGCAGGATGGCTACACCTTC. It is translated as CASSLWTGLQDGYTF.

V and J are TRBV7-2 and TRBJ2-3; D may be TRBD1 or TRBD2 (6 bases each). CDR3 size: 16 residues. Germline V gene data show CDR1 as SGHTA and CDR2 as FQGNSA. The V and J ends lost 1 base and 2 bases respectively, with 13 bases between them. In nucleotides, the CDR3 is TGTGCCAGCAGCTTAGGCCGGAGGGGGGACACAGATACGCAGTATTTT. This sequence encodes CASSLGRRGDTDTQYF.

The J gene is TRBJ2-3, the V gene TRBV6-4; D is perhaps TRBD1 (6 bases). Germline lookup yields CDR1 MRHNA and CDR2 SNTAGT. V was trimmed by 7 bases and J by 2 bases, leaving 16 bases between them. The CDR3 has 15 residues. Here the CDR3 DNA reads TGTGCCAGCAATCGACAGGAGCCCACCACAGATACGCAGTATTTT. Protein product: CASNRQEPTTDTQYF.

The rearrangement links TRBV6-1 to TRBJ2-7; 8 positions agree with TRBD1. Germline values: CDR1 MNHNS, CDR2 SASEGT. The CDR3 has 14 residues. V shed 7 bases and J 2 bases; nucleotides not matched to a gene: 7. CDR3 amino acids: CASTIRTGTYEQYF. As DNA, the CDR3 is TGTGCCAGCACCATTAGGACAGGGACCTACGAGCAGTACTTC.

The chain couples TRBV28 to TRBJ1-2, with D tentatively TRBD1 (5 bases). With 5 bases removed from V and 5 bases from J, the gap between germline ends came to 18 bases. The CDR3 has 15 amino acids. Germline CDR1 reads MDHEN; CDR2 reads SYDVKM. CDR3 nucleotides: TGTGCCAGCAGTCTAAGACAGAGGGGATATTATGGCTACACCTTC. Its protein is CASSLRQRGYYGYTF.